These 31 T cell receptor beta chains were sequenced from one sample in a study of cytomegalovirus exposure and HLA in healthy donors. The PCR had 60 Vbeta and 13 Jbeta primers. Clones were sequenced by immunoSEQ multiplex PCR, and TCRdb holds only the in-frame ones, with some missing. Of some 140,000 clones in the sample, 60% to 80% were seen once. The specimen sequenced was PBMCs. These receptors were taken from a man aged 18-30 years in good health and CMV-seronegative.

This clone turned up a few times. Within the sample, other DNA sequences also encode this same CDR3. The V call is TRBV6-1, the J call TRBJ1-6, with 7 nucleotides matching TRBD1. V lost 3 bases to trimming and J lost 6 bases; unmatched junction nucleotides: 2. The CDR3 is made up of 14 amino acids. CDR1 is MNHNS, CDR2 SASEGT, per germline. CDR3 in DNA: TGTGCCAGCAGTGACCGACAGGGTAATTCACCCCTCCACTTT. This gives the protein CASSDRQGNSPLHF.

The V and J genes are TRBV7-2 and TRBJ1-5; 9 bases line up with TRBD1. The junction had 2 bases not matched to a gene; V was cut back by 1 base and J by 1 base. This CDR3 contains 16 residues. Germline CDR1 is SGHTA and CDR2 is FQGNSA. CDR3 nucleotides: TGTGCCAGCAGCTTAGGACAGGGGGTGAGCAATCAGCCCCAGCATTTT. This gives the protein CASSLGQGVSNQPQHF.

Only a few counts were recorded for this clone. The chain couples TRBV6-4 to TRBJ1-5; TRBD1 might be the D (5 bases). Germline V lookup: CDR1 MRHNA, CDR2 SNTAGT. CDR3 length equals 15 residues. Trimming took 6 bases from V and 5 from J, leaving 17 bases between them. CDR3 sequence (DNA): TGTGCCAGCAGGCGGGACTCACGGAAATATCAGCCCCAGCATTTT. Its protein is CASRRDSRKYQPQHF.

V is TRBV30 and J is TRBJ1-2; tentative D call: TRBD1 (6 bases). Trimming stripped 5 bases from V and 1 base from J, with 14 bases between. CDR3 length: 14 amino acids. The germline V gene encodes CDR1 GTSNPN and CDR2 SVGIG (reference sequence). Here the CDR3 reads CAWVRGMNNYGYTF. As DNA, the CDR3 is TGTGCCTGGGTTAGGGGGATGAATAACTATGGCTACACCTTC. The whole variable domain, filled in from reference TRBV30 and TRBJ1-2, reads SQTIHQWPATLVQPVGSPLSLECTVEGTSNPNLYWYRQAAGRGLQLLFYSVGIGQISSEVPQNLSASRPQDRQFILSSKKLLLSDSGFYLCAWVRGMNNYGYTFGSGTRLTVV.

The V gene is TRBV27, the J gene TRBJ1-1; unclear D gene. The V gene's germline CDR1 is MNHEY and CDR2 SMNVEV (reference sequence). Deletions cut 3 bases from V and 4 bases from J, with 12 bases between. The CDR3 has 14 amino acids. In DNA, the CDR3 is TGTGCCAGCAGTTTCCGGGAAACGGGCACTGAAGCTTTCTTT. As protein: CASSFRETGTEAFF.

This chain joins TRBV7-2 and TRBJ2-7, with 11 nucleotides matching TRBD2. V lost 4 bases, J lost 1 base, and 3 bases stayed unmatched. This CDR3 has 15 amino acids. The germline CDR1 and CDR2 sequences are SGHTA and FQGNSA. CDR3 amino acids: CASSSRTSGSYEQYF. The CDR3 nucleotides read TGTGCCAGCAGCTCCAGGACTAGCGGGTCCTACGAGCAGTACTTC.

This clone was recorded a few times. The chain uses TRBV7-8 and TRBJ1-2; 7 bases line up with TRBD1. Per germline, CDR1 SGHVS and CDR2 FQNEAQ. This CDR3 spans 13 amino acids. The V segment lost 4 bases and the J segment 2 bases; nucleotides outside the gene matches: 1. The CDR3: CASSSGQNYGYTF. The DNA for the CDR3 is TGTGCCAGCAGCTCGGGACAGAACTATGGCTACACCTTC.

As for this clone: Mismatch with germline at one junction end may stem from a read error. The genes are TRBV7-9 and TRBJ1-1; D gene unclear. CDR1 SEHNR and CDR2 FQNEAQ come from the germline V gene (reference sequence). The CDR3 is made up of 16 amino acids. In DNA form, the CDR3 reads TGTTCCAGCAGCCCCCCCTCCGGACGGGGATTCGCCAAAGCTTTCTTT. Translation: CSSSPPSGRGFAKAFF. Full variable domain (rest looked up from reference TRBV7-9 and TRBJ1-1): DTGVSQNPRHKITKRGQNVTFRCDPISEHNRLYWYRQTLGQGPEFLTYFQNEAQLEKSRLLSDRFSAERPKGSFSTLEIQRTEQGDSAMYLCSSSPPSGRGFAKAFFGQGTRLTVV.

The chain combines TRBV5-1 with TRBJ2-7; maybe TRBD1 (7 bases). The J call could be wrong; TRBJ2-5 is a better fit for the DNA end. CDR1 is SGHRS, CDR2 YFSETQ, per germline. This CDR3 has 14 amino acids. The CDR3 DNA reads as TGCGCCAGCAGCCCGCGGGGACAGCAAGAGACCCAGTACTTC. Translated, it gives CASSPRGQQETQYF.

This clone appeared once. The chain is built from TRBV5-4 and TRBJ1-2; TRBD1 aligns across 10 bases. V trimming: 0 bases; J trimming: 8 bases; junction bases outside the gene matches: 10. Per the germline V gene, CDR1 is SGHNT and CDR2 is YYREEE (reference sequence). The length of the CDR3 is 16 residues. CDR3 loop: CASSLVWGQGRQGYTF. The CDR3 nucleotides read TGTGCCAGCAGCTTGGTTTGGGGACAGGGGAGACAGGGCTACACCTTC.

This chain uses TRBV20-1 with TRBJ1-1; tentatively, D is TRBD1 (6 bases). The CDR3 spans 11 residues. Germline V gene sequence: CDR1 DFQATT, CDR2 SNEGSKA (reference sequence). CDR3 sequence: CRADQGIEAFF. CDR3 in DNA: TGCAGGGCAGATCAGGGGATAGAAGCTTTCTTT.

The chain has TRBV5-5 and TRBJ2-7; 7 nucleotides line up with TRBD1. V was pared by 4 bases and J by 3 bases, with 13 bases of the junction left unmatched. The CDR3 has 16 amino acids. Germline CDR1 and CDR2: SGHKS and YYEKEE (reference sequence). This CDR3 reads CASSAYRDSVIYEQYF. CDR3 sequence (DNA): TGTGCCAGCAGCGCGTACCGGGACAGCGTAATCTACGAGCAGTACTTC.

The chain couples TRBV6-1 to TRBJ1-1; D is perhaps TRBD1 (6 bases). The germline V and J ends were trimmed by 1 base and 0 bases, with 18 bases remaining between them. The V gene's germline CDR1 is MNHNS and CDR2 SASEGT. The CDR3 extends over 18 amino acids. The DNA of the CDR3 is TGTGCCAGCAGTGAAGTTTACGGTAGGGGGATCGTGAACACTGAAGCTTTCTTT. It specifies CASSEVYGRGIVNTEAFF.

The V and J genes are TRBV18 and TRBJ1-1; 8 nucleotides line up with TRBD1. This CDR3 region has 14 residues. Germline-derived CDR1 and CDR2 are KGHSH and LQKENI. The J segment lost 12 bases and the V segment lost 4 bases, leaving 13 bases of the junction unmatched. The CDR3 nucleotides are TGTGCCAGCTCACGTAGTTTAACAGGGGGAGCGCCTTTCTTT. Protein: CASSRSLTGGAPFF.

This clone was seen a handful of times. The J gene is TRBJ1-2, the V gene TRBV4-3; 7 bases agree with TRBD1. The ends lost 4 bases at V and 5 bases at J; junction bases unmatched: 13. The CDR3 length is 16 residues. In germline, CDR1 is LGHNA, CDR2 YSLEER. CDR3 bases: TGCGCCAGCAGCCCCCACTCCGGGACAGAGAATTATGGCTACACCTTC. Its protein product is CASSPHSGTENYGYTF.

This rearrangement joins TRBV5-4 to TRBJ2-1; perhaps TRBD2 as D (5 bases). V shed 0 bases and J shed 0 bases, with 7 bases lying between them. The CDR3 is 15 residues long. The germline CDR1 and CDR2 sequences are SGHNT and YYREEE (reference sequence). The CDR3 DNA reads TGTGCCAGCAGCTTGGCTGGGAGCTCCTACAATGAGCAGTTCTTC. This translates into CASSLAGSSYNEQFF.

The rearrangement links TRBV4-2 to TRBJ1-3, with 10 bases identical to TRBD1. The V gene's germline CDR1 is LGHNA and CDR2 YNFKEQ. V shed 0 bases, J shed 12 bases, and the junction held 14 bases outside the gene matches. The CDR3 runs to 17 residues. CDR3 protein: CASSQDRTGGLLGSIYF. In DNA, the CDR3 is TGTGCCAGCAGCCAAGATCGGACAGGGGGTCTCCTGGGGAGCATATATTTT.

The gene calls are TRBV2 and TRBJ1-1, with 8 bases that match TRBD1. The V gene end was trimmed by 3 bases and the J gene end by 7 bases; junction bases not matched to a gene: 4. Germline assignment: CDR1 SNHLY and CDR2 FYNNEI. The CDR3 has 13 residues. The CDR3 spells CASSEDRVNEAFF. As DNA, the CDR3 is TGTGCCAGCAGTGAGGACAGGGTGAATGAAGCTTTCTTT.

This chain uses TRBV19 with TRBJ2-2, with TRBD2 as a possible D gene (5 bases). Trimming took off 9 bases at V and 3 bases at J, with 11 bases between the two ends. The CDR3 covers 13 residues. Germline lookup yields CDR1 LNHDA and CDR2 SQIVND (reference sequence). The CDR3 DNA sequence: TGTGCCAGCTTGGCGGACTACACCGGGGAGCTGTTTTTT. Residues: CASLADYTGELFF.

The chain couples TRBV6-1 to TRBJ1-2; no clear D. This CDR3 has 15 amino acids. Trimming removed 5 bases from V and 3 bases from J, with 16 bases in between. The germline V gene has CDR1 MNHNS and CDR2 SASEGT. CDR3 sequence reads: CASSPLPGLDYGYTF. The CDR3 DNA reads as TGTGCCAGCAGTCCACTCCCAGGCCTGGACTATGGCTACACCTTC.

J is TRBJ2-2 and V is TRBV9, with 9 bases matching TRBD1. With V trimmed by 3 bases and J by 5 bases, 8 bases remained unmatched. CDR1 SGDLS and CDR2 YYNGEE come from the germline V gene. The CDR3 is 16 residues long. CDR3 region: CASSATGGSWTGELFF. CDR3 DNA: TGTGCCAGCAGCGCTACAGGGGGCAGTTGGACCGGGGAGCTGTTTTTT.

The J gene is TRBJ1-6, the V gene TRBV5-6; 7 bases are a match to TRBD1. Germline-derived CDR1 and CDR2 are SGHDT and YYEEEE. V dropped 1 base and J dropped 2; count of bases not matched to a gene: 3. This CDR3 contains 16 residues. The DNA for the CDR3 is TGTGCCAGCAGCTTGAGGGGGACAGCCTATAATTCACCCCTCCACTTT. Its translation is CASSLRGTAYNSPLHF.

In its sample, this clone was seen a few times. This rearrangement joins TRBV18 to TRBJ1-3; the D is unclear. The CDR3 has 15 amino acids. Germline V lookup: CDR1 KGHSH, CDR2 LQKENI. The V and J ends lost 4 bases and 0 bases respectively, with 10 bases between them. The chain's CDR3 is CASSLIQYSGNTIYF. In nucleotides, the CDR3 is TGTGCCAGCTCACTAATTCAGTACTCTGGAAACACCATATATTTT.

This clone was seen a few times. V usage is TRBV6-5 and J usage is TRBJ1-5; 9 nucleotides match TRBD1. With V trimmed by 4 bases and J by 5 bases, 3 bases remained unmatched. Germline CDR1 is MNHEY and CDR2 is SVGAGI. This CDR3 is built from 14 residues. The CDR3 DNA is TGTGCCAGCAGTTGGACAGGGGAAGATCAGCCCCAGCATTTT. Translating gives CASSWTGEDQPQHF.

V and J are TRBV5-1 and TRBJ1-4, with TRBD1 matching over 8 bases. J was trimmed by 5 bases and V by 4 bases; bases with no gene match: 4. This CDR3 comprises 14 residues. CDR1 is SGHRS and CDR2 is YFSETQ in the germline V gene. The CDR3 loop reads CASSLGTGNEKLFF. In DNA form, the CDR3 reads TGCGCCAGCAGCCTAGGGACAGGAAATGAAAAACTGTTTTTT. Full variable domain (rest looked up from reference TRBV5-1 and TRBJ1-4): KAGVTQTPRYLIKTRGQQVTLSCSPISGHRSVSWYQQTPGQGLQFLFEYFSETQRNKGNFPGRFSGRQFSNSRSEMNVSTLELGDSALYLCASSLGTGNEKLFFGSGTQLSVL.

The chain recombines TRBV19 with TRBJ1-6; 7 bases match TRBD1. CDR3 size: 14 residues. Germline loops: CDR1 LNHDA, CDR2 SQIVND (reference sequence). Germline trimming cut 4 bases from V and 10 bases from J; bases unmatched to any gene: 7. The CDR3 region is CASSTTGVGSPLHF. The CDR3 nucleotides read TGTGCCAGTAGTACCACAGGGGTCGGATCACCCCTCCACTTT.

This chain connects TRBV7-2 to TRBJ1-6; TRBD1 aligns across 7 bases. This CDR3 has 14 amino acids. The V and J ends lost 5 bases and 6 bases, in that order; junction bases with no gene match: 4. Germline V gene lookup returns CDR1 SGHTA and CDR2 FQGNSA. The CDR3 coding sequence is TGTGCCAGCAGCCCAGGGGGGCTTAATTCACCCCTCCACTTT. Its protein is CASSPGGLNSPLHF.

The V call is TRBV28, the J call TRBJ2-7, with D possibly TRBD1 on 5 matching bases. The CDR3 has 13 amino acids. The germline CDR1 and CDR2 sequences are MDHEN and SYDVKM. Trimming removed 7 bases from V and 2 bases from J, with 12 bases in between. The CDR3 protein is CASTGKAPYEQYF. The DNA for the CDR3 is TGTGCCAGCACAGGGAAGGCTCCCTACGAGCAGTACTTC.

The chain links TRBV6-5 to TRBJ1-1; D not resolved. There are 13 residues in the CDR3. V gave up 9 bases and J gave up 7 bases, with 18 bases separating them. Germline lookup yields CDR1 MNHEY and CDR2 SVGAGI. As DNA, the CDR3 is TGTGCCAGTTTTACTCCGGAGGAAGATGAAGCTTTCTTT. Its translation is CASFTPEEDEAFF.

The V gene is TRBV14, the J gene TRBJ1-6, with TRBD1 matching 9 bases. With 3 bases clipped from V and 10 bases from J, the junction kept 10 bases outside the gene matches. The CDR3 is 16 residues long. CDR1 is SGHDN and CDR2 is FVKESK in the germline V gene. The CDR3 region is CASSQEHGTGKSPLHF. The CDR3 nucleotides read TGTGCCAGCAGCCAGGAGCATGGGACAGGGAAGTCACCCCTCCACTTT.

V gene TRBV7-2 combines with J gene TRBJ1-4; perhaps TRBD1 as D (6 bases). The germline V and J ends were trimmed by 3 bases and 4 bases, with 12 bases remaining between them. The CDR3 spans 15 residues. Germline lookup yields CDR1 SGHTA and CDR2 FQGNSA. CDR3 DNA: TGTGCCAGCAGCTTCCTGACAGGCTTTAATGAAAAACTGTTTTTT. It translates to CASSFLTGFNEKLFF.